A selection of T cell receptor beta chains follows, all from one sample in a study of radiotherapy plus CTLA-4 blockade in lung cancer. TCRdb's copy holds only in-frame clones and misses some; the assay was immunoSEQ multiplex PCR. The sample includes 90,000 to 95,000 clones, 80% to 90% seen only once; the top ten take around 0.79%. This sample comprised peripheral blood, obtained from a patient treated with radiotherapy plus ipilimumab. These receptors came from a human donor with non-small cell lung cancer who had stable disease on radiotherapy plus ipilimumab. The CDR3 runs from the conserved cysteine through the conserved F or W. The D gene is left open where the match is weak. A clone size is listed for some rows: how often the clone was seen (once, few, many), or a class if it is expanded.

>TRBJ2-1|TRBV19|-|-
TGTGCCAGTAGTATAGTTGCGGGGCAGGGGGGTGAGCAGTTCTTC
CASSIVAGQGGEQFF
>TRBJ1-1|TRBV28|-|TRBD1
TGTGCCAGCAGGACCGGGACAGCATCAGTTAACACTGAAGCTTTCTTT
CASRTGTASVNTEAFF
>TRBJ2-7|TRBV4-1|few|TRBD2
TGCGCCAGCAGCCTCCTGGGGCTAGCGGGGAACGAGCAGTACTTC
CASSLLGLAGNEQYF
>TRBJ2-3|TRBV2|-|TRBD1
TGTGCCAGCAGTGGACAGGGGGGATACACAGATACGCAGTATTTT
CASSGQGGYTDTQYF
>TRBJ1-5|TRBV2|-|-
TGTGCCAGCAGTGAAACGGTGCCAGCTGGGTATAGCAATCAGCCCCAGCATTTT
CASSETVPAGYSNQPQHF
>TRBJ2-5|TRBV19|-|TRBD2
TGTGCCAGTAGTGGCAGACTTGGGACTAGCGGGAGCCCCGGTGCCCAAGAGACCCAGTACTTC
CASSGRLGTSGSPGAQETQYF
>TRBJ2-5|TRBV11-2|-|TRBD2
TGTGCCAGCAGCTCCCCCACTAGCGATAGTTATGTAGAGACCCAGTACTTC
CASSSPTSDSYVETQYF
>TRBJ2-7|TRBV4-1|once|TRBD1
TGCGCCAGCAGCCGGGGACAGGGCCCGAGCTCCTACGAGCAGTACTTC
CASSRGQGPSSYEQYF
>TRBJ1-5|TRBV6-1|once|-
TGTGCCAGCAGACTAACCGAAGATAGCAATCAGCCCCAGCATTTT
CASRLTEDSNQPQHF
>TRBJ1-4|TRBV28|-|TRBD1
TGTGCCAGCAGTCCAGGGACAGGGGCAACTAATGAAAAACTGTTTTTT
CASSPGTGATNEKLFF
>TRBJ2-5|TRBV7-6|once|-
TGTGCCAGCAGCTTTATCGGGAGAGAGACCCAGTACTTC
CASSFIGRETQYF
>TRBJ2-7|TRBV29-1|-|-
TGCAGCGTTGAAACGGCAGGGGAAAGCGAGCAGTACTTC
CSVETAGESEQYF
>TRBJ2-7|TRBV18|-|TRBD2
TGTGCCAGCTCACCGGATAGGAACGGGAGGGCCCTCGGGACTGTGCTCTACGAGCAGTACTTC
CASSPDRNGRALGTVLYEQYF
>TRBJ2-1|TRBV10-2|-|-
TGCGCCACTCAGGTAACCGGTCCCTACAATGAGCAGTTCTTC
CATQVTGPYNEQFF
>TRBJ2-5|TRBV27|-|-
TGTGCCAGCAGTCCCCAGGGTGGGGGATTCCAAGAGACCCAGTACTTC
CASSPQGGGFQETQYF
>TRBJ2-1|TRBV5-6|-|TRBD2
TGTGCCAGCAGCTTGGACCTTCAAAGCGGGAGTATCCATGAGCAGTTCTTC
CASSLDLQSGSIHEQFF
>TRBJ1-5|TRBV27|-|TRBD1
TGTGCCAGCAGGAGAAACAGGGGGGGTAGGAATCAGCCCCAGCATTTT
CASRRNRGGRNQPQHF
>TRBJ1-4|TRBV7-2|few|TRBD1
TGTGCCAGCAGCCTCACAGGGGGAGACAATGAAAAACTGTTTTTT
CASSLTGGDNEKLFF
>TRBJ2-1|TRBV10-1|-|-
TGCGCCAGCAGTGACTTTACTCTGGCCCCCTACAATGAGCAGTTCTTC
CASSDFTLAPYNEQFF
>TRBJ2-1|TRBV15|-|-
TGTGCCACCAGCAGGGGACGTTACAATGAGCAGTTCTTC
CATSRGRYNEQFF
>TRBJ2-1|TRBV9|-|-
TGTGCCAGCAGCGTGGACGGTCCGATTTACAATGAGCAGTTCTTC
CASSVDGPIYNEQFF
>TRBJ2-7|TRBV18|few|-
TGTGCCAGCTCTCGCAGGCGCGACCTCGCCTACGAGCAGTACTTC
CASSRRRDLAYEQYF
>TRBJ2-6|TRBV5-1|-|-
TGCGCCAGCAGCTTTGGGTCCTCTGGGGCCAACGTCCTGACTTTC
CASSFGSSGANVLTF
>TRBJ1-5|TRBV19|-|TRBD1
TGTGCCAGCTTAAGACAGGGAGCTAGCAATCAGCCCCAGCATTTT
CASLRQGASNQPQHF
>TRBJ1-5|TRBV29-1|-|-
TGCAGCGTCCGCTGGCAGGGTAGCGGGCCCCAGCATTTT
CSVRWQGSGPQHF
>TRBJ2-3|TRBV5-1|-|TRBD2
TGCGCCAGCAGCTTGGGGTCTAGCGGGAGTCCCACAGATACGCAGTATTTT
CASSLGSSGSPTDTQYF
>TRBJ1-3|TRBV7-6|-|-
TGTGCCAGCAGCTTAGGCCCTGGAAACACCATATATTTT
CASSLGPGNTIYF
>TRBJ2-3|TRBV15|-|TRBD1
TGTGCCACGATCGGGGACAGTAGCACAGATACGCAGTATTTT
CATIGDSSTDTQYF
>TRBJ2-1|TRBV6-4|-|-
TGTGCCAGCCCCTCCTCAAATCCCAGACCCAACAATGAGCAGTTCTTC
CASPSSNPRPNNEQFF
>TRBJ2-7|TRBV9|-|TRBD2
TGTGCCAGCAGCGTAGGAGACAGCCTAGCGGGTTTCTACGAGCAGTACTTC
CASSVGDSLAGFYEQYF
>TRBJ2-2|TRBV15|-|-
TGTGCCACCAGCTCTCCCCTGGTCGGGGAGCTGTTTTTT
CATSSPLVGELFF
>TRBJ2-7|TRBV6-1|once|TRBD2
TGTGCCAGCAGTGAGGCTAGCGGGAACTACGAGCAGTACTTC
CASSEASGNYEQYF
>TRBJ2-7|TRBV6-1|-|TRBD1
TGTGCCAGCAGGGATACAGGGGGCTACGAGCAGTACTTC
CASRDTGGYEQYF
>TRBJ2-2|TRBV28|-|TRBD1
TGTGCCAGCAGGGTTGGGACAGCGAACACCGGGGAGCTGTTTTTT
CASRVGTANTGELFF
>TRBJ2-7|TRBV4-1|-|-
TGCGCCAGCAGCCAGGGCCCGGGACAACAATACGAGCAGTACTTC
CASSQGPGQQYEQYF
>TRBJ1-4|TRBV9|few|TRBD1
TGTGCCAGCAGCGGCGGGACAGGGGGCGGTGAAAAACTGTTTTTT
CASSGGTGGGEKLFF
>TRBJ2-1|TRBV19|-|TRBD2
TGTGCCAGTAGTATATCTCTAGCGGGCAATGAGCAGTTCTTC
CASSISLAGNEQFF
>TRBJ2-3|TRBV14|-|-
TGTGCCAGCAAGTCAGCAGAGGACTACTTCACAGATACGCAGTATTTT
CASKSAEDYFTDTQYF
>TRBJ1-2|TRBV5-1|-|TRBD1
TGCGCCAGCAGCTTGGGGCAGGGGGTCGGTGGCTACACCTTC
CASSLGQGVGGYTF
>TRBJ1-1|TRBV9|-|-
TGTGCCAGCAGCGTTAACACTGAAGCTTTCTTT
CASSVNTEAFF
>TRBJ2-2|TRBV11-2|-|-
TGTGCCAGCAGCTCGTCCAGGGTTACCGGGGAGCTGTTTTTT
CASSSSRVTGELFF
>TRBJ1-4|TRBV5-8|-|-
TGTGCCAGCAGCCAGGCAGCGGGGGAAAAACTGTTTTTT
CASSQAAGEKLFF
>TRBJ2-1|TRBV5-1|-|-
TGCGCCAGCAGCTTGTCGGGAAATCGCAATGAGCAGTTCTTC
CASSLSGNRNEQFF
>TRBJ2-1|TRBV28|-|-
TGTGCCAGCAGTTTTGTCAGGCAGGGAAAGGACAATGAGCAGTTCTTC
CASSFVRQGKDNEQFF
>TRBJ2-2|TRBV19|few|-
TGTGCCAGTAAAAAGGGACACAACACCGGGGAGCTGTTTTTT
CASKKGHNTGELFF
>TRBJ2-3|TRBV7-2|-|TRBD2
TGTGCCAGCAGCCCGGGGGGGGGCACAGATACGCAGTATTTT
CASSPGGGTDTQYF
>TRBJ1-2|TRBV6-1|few|-
TGTGCCAGCAGTGAACCTCGGGCTACGTGGGGCTACACCTTC
CASSEPRATWGYTF
>TRBJ2-2|TRBV19|-|-
TGTGCCAGTAGTTACACCGGGGAGCTGTTTTTT
CASSYTGELFF
>TRBJ2-5|TRBV2|-|TRBD1
TGTGCCAGCAGCAGACAGGGGGCTAGAGAGACCCAGTACTTC
CASSRQGARETQYF
>TRBJ2-1|TRBV10-2|-|TRBD2
TGCGCCAGCAGTGGGGGGGCGGGAGGGCCCTATGAGCAGTTCTTC
CASSGGAGGPYEQFF
>TRBJ2-7|TRBV28|-|-
TGTGCCAGCAGTTTCTTGGCAGGAGGGCCCTACGAGCAGTACTTC
CASSFLAGGPYEQYF
>TRBJ2-3|TRBV2|-|-
TGTGCCAGCAAGGGGGAGCGGGATTACGATACGCAGTATTTT
CASKGERDYDTQYF
>TRBJ2-5|TRBV28|-|TRBD2
TGTGCCAGCAGTTTATTTGGTAGCGGGGCTCAAGAGACCCAGTACTTC
CASSLFGSGAQETQYF
>TRBJ1-5|TRBV5-6|-|-
TGTGCCAGCAGCTTGTGGGTAAGTCGGAGCAATCAGCCCCAGCATTTT
CASSLWVSRSNQPQHF
>TRBJ1-1|TRBV7-2|once|-
TGTGCCAGCAGCTTAGTAGGGACAAGTAACACTGAAGCTTTCTTT
CASSLVGTSNTEAFF
>TRBJ1-1|TRBV6-4|-|-
TGTGCCAGCAGTGTCCAAGAGAACACTGAAGCTTTCTTT
CASSVQENTEAFF
>TRBJ2-1|TRBV6-5|-|-
TGTGCCAGCAGAGGGGGGCAGGTGTCCTACAATGAGCAGTTCTTC
CASRGGQVSYNEQFF
>TRBJ2-7|TRBV6-5|-|-
TGTGCCAGCAGTTCTGACAGAAGCTCCTACGAGCAGTACTTC
CASSSDRSSYEQYF